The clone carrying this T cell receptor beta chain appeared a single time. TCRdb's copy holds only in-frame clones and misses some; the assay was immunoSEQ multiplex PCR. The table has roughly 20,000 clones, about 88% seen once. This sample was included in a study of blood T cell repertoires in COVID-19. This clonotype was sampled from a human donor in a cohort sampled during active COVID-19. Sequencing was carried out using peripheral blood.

The CDR3 here is CASSQPDRGGSPLHF. CDR3 in DNA: TGTGCCAGCAGCCAACCCGACAGGGGAGGGTCACCCCTCCACTTT. The chain joins TRBV4-2 to TRBJ1-6; 8 bases line up with TRBD1. Germline CDR1 reads LGHNA; CDR2 reads YNFKEQ. Trimming at V came to 2 bases and at J to 10 bases, leaving 7 bases not matched to a gene. The CDR3 totals 15 residues.